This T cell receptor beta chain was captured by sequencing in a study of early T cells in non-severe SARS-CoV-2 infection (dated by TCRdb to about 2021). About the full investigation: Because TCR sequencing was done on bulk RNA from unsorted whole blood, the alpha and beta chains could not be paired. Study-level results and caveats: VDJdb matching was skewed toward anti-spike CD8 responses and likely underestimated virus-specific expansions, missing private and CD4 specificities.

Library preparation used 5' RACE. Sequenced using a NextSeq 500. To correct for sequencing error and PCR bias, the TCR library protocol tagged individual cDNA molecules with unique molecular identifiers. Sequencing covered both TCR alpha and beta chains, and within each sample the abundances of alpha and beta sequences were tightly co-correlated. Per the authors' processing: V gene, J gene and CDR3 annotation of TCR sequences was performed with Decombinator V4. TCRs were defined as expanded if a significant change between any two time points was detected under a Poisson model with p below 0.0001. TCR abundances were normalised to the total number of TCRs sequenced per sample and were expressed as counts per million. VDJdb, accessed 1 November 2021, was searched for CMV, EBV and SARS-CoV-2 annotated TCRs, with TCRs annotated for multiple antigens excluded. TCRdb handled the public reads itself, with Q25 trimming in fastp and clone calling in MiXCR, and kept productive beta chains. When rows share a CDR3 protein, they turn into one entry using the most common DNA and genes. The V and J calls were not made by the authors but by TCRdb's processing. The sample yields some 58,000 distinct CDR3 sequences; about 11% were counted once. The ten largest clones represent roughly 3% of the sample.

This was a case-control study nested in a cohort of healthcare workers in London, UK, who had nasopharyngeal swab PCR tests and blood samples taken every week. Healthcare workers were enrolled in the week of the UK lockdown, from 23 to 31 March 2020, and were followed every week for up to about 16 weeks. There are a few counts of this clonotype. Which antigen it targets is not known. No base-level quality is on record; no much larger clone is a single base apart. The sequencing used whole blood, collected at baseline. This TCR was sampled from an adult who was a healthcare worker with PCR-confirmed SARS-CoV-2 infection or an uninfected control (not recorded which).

Here is the DNA: TGTGCCAGCAGCGTAGCTAGGAGGACAGATACGCAGTATTTT. It translates as CASSVARRTDTQYF. The chain is encoded by TRBV9 joined to TRBJ2-3, with a weak D call of TRBD2 (5 bases match). V and J lose 0 bases and 3 bases, and a span of 8 bases separates them. The CDR3 numbers 14 residues from cysteine through phenylalanine. Only CDR3 DNA is held: 42 bases, read in frame from base 1. The germline V gene yields SGDLS for CDR1 and YYNGEE for CDR2.